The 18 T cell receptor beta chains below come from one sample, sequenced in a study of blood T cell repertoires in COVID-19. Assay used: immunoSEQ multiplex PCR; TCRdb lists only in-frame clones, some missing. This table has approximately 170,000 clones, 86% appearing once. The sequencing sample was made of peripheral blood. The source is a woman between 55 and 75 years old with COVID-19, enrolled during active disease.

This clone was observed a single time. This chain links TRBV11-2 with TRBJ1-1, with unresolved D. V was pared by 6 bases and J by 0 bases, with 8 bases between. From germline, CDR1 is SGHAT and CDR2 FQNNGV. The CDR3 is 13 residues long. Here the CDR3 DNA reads TGTGCCAGCAGTGTGGCCGTGAACACTGAAGCTTTCTTT. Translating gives CASSVAVNTEAFF.

In DNA form, the CDR3 reads TGTGCCAGCAGTTCCGTAACCTACGAGCAGTACTTC. Residues: CASSSVTYEQYF. The rearrangement joins TRBV12-3 or TRBV12-4 to TRBJ2-7; D not certain. The CDR3 consists of 12 residues. V gave up 4 bases and J gave up 2 bases, with 6 bases separating them.

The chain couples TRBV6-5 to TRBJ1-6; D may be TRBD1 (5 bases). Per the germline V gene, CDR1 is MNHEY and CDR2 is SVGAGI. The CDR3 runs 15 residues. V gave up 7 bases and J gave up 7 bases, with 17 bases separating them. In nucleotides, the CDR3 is TGTGCCAGCATTTCTCTAAGGACAAGAAATTCACCCCTCCACTTT. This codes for CASISLRTRNSPLHF.

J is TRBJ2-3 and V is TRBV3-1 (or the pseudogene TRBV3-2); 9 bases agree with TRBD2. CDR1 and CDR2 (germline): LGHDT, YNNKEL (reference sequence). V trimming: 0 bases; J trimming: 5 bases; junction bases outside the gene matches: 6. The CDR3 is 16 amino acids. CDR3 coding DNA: TGTGCCAGCAGCCAAGATGGGCGGGAGGGCCGAGATACGCAGTATTTT. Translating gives CASSQDGREGRDTQYF.

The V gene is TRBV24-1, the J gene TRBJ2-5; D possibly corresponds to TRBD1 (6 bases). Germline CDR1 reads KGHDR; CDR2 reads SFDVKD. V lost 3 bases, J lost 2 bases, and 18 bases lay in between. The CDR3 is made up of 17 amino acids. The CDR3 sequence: CATSDPQGQGWQETQYF. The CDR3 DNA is TGTGCCACCAGTGATCCTCAGGGGCAGGGGTGGCAAGAGACCCAGTACTTC.

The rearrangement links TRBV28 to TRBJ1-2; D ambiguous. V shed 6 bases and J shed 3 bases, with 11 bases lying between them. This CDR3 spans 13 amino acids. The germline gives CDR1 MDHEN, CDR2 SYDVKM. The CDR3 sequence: CASSSTPYYGYTF. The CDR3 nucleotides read TGTGCCAGCAGCTCGACTCCTTACTATGGCTACACCTTC.

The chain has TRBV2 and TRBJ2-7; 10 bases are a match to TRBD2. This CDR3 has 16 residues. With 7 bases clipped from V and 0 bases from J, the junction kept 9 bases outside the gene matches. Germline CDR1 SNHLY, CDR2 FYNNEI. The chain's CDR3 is CASKRTSGSISYEQYF. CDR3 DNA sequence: TGTGCCAGCAAGCGGACTAGCGGTTCGATCTCCTACGAGCAGTACTTC. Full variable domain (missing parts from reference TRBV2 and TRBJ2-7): EPEVTQTPSHQVTQMGQEVILRCVPISNHLYFYWYRQILGQKVEFLVSFYNNEISEKSEIFDDQFSVERPDGSNFTLKIRSTKLEDSAMYFCASKRTSGSISYEQYFGPGTRLTVT.

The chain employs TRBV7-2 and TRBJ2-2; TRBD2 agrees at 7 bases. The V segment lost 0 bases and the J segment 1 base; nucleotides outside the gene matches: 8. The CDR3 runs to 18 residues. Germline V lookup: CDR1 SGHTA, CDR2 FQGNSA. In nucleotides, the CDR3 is TGTGCCAGCAGCTTAGCGGCCACTAGCGTTCAGAACACCGGGGAGCTGTTTTTT. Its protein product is CASSLAATSVQNTGELFF.

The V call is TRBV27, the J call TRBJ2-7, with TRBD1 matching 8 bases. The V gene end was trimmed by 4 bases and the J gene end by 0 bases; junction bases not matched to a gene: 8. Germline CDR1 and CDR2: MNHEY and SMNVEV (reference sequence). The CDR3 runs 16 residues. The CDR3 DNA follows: TGTGCCAGCAGTTACCAACGGACAGGGAGCTCCTACGAGCAGTACTTC. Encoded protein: CASSYQRTGSSYEQYF.

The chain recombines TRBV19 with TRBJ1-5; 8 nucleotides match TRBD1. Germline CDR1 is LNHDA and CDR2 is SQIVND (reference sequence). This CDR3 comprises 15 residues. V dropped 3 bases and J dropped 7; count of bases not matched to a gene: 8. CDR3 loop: CASSILQGAGQPQHF. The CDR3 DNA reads TGTGCCAGTAGTATCCTCCAGGGGGCTGGACAGCCCCAGCATTTT.

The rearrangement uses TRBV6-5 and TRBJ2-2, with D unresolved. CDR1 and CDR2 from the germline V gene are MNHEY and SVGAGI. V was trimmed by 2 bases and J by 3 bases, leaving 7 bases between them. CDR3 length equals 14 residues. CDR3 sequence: CASSYARYTGELFF. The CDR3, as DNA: TGTGCCAGCAGTTACGCGAGATACACCGGGGAGCTGTTTTTT.

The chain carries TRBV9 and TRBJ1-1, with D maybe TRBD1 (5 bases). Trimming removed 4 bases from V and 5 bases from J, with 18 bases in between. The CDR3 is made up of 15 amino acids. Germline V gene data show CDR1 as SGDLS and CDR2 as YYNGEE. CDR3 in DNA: TGTGCCAGCAGCCCCCAGGGCGCGGGAAGGACTGAAGCTTTCTTT. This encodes CASSPQGAGRTEAFF.

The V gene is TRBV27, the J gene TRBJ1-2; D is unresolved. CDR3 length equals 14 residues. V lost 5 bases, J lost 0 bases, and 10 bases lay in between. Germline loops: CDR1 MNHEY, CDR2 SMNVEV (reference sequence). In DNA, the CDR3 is TGTGCCAGCAGTCCGAACTTTTCTAACTATGGCTACACCTTC. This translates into CASSPNFSNYGYTF.

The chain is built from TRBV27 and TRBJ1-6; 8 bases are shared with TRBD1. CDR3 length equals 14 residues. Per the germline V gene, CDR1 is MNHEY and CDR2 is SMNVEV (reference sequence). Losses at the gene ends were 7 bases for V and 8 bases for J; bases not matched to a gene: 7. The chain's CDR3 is CASNRQGLDSPLHF. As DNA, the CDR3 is TGTGCCAGCAATAGACAGGGGTTGGATTCACCCCTCCACTTT.

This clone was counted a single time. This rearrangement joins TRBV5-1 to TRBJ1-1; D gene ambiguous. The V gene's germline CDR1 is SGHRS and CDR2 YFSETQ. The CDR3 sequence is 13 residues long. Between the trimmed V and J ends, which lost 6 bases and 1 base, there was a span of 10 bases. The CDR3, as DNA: TGCGCCAGCAACCGACAAACGAACACTGAAGCTTTCTTT. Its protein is CASNRQTNTEAFF.

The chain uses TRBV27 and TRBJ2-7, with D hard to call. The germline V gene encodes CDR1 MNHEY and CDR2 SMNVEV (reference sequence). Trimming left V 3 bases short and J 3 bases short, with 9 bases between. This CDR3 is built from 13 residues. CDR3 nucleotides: TGTGCCAGCAGTTTCACGGAGAACTACGAGCAGTACTTC. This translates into CASSFTENYEQYF.

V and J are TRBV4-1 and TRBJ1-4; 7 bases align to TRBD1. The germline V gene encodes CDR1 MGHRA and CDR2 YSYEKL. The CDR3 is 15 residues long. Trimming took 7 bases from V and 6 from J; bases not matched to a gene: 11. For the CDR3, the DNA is TGCGCCAGCAAAGGCGGTCGGCAGGGGGATGAAAAACTGTTTTTT. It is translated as CASKGGRQGDEKLFF.

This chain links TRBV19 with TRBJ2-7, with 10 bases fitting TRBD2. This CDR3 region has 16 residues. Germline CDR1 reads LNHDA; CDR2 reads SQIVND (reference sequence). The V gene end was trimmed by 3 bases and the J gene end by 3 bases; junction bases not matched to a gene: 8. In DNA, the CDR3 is TGTGCCAGTAGTATTCGGACTAGCGGTATACTCTACGAGCAGTACTTC. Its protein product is CASSIRTSGILYEQYF. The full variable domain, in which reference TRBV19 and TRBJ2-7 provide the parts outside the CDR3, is DGGITQSPKYLFRKEGQNVTLSCEQNLNHDAMYWYRQDPGQGLRLIYYSQIVNDFQKGDIAEGYSVSREKKESFPLTVTSAQKNPTAFYLCASSIRTSGILYEQYFGPGTRLTVT.